The 9 T cell receptor beta chains below were found in one sample sequenced in a study of CD8+CD57+ T cells in acquired aplastic anemia. The use of genomic DNA as template underpinned the TCR beta VDJ and CDR3 profiling. Each CDR3 protein is one row after TCRdb ran MiXCR on the reads. Here the sample spans just over 400,000 distinct CDR3 sequences, 55% to 70% being singletons. What was sequenced was sorted CD4+, CD8+, or CD8+CD57+ T cells (not recorded which) from PBMCs. The receptors here all came from a human donor in good health, serving as a control.

Worth noting for this clonotype: Here the CDR3 omits its conserved ending phenylalanine or tryptophan, so a read error is the likely source. The V gene is TRBV7-2, the J gene TRBJ1-6, with unresolved D. The CDR3 is made up of 12 amino acids. Germline V gene data show CDR1 as SGHTA and CDR2 as FQGNSA. V lost 4 bases and J lost 13, with 11 bases in between. The CDR3: CASSSRMWPLHD. DNA for the CDR3: TGTGCCAGCAGCTCCAGGATGTGGCCCCTCCACGAT.

This clonotype was seen only once. J is TRBJ2-5 and V is TRBV20-1; 10 bases line up with TRBD2. Germline CDR1 reads DFQATT; CDR2 reads SNEGSKA (reference sequence). The J segment lost 1 base and the V segment lost 7 bases, leaving 9 bases of the junction unmatched. The CDR3 spans 15 residues. CDR3 nucleotides: TGCAGTGGCCTTCTAGCGGGGGATTCCCAAGAGACCCAGTACTTC. As protein: CSGLLAGDSQETQYF.

The rearrangement links TRBV11-3 to TRBJ1-4; D remains unclear. There are 16 residues in the CDR3. The germline V gene has CDR1 SGHNT and CDR2 YENEEA. V gave up 4 bases and J gave up 7 bases, with 19 bases separating them. DNA for the CDR3: TGTGCCAGCAGCTCTGTGGGTGCAGCATCTGGTGAAAAACTGTTTTTT. Its protein is CASSSVGAASGEKLFF.

The chain couples TRBV19 to TRBJ1-2; no clear D. The ends were cut back, 3 bases at V and 6 bases at J, with 8 bases in the middle. CDR1 and CDR2 (germline): LNHDA, SQIVND (reference sequence). The CDR3 covers 12 residues. CDR3 coding DNA: TGTGCCAGTAGTATTCAGAGCAATGGCTACACCTTC. Translated, it gives CASSIQSNGYTF.

This sequence joins TRBV7-8 and TRBJ2-3, with 9 bases that match TRBD2. The CDR3 extends over 15 amino acids. Germline values: CDR1 SGHVS, CDR2 FQNEAQ. V was clipped by 3 bases and J by 0 bases; unmatched bases: 1. CDR3 DNA: TGTGCCAGCAGCTTGACTAGCGGAAGCACAGATACGCAGTATTTT. Amino acids: CASSLTSGSTDTQYF.

This clonotype was detected only a few times. The chain combines TRBV20-1 with TRBJ1-2; a weak D match, TRBD1 (5 bases). The CDR3 has 12 amino acids. V was shortened by 2 bases and J by 6 bases, with 10 bases between the two germline ends. Per germline, CDR1 DFQATT and CDR2 SNEGSKA (reference sequence). CDR3 nucleotide sequence: TGCAGTGCTAGACAGGGAGGTGATGGCTACACCTTC. It is translated as CSARQGGDGYTF.

The chain joins TRBV20-1 to TRBJ2-5; 8 nucleotides agree with TRBD2. The CDR3 is 11 amino acids. The ends lost 4 bases at V and 5 bases at J; junction bases unmatched: 0. Germline V lookup: CDR1 DFQATT, CDR2 SNEGSKA (reference sequence). CDR3 nucleotides: TGCAGTGCTAAGCGGGGGGAGACCCAGTACTTC. Protein: CSAKRGETQYF.

A few counts support this clonotype. The J gene is TRBJ2-5, the V gene TRBV19, with 10 bases that match TRBD2. The germline V gene encodes CDR1 LNHDA and CDR2 SQIVND (reference sequence). V lost 5 bases to trimming and J lost 2 bases; unmatched junction nucleotides: 2. The CDR3 has 14 residues. The CDR3 here is CASSVSGGQETQYF. The CDR3 DNA reads TGTGCCAGTAGTGTTAGCGGGGGGCAAGAGACCCAGTACTTC.

The chain employs TRBV13 and TRBJ2-5; tentatively, D is TRBD2 (6 bases). V shed 7 bases and J shed 5 bases, with 20 bases lying between them. Looked up from germline, CDR1 is PRHDT and CDR2 is FYEKMQ (reference sequence). The CDR3 contains 15 residues. DNA for the CDR3: TGTGCCAGCAAACCTCCATGGGCGGGGCGGGAGACCCAGTACTTC. It encodes CASKPPWAGRETQYF.